This TCR beta chain stems from a study of cytomegalovirus exposure and HLA in healthy donors (dated by TCRdb to about 2017). Concerning the study at large: According to an earlier analysis of 587 of the donors, some 180 million T cells yielded 120 million or so unique TCR beta sequences and 276 Gb of sequence data. Approximately 310 gigabases of sequencing data and around 87 million unique TCR sequences were included in an early release covering 500 to 750 HLA-typed donors. Of the approximately 400 genotyped donors, roughly 80% fell in the genetic ancestry cluster associated with self-reported Caucasian donors. The aim of the study was to test whether cataloging public T cell receptors could identify signatures of past pathogen exposure. The T cell repertoires of 666 subjects were profiled by immunosequencing and related to cytomegalovirus serostatus. In addition to the first cohort of around 670 subjects, a separate validation cohort of 120 different subjects was used. To predict cytomegalovirus infection status, the study combined high-throughput TCR immunosequencing, statistical association of individual TCRs with disease status, and machine learning. A later analysis re-examined previously published TCR beta repertoires from roughly 720 donors and added high-resolution HLA genotyping to investigate patterns of TCR occurrence. The later analysis used no new phenotypic data to find candidate immune exposures, relying instead on TCR beta sequences and their occurrence across donors. An earlier analysis of several hundred of the donors used high-throughput TCR beta sequencing to judge whether each TCR beta V gene segment behaved as functional or pseudogenic. Alongside the repertoire data, information on donor age, sex, ethnicity and CMV serostatus was compiled. A later genetic analysis took genome-wide SNP genotypes for about three fifths of the 666 donors and used that subset as a discovery cohort. Every repertoire in the discovery cohort had been generated on one and the same sequencing platform. HLA typing included class I and class II loci at four-digit resolution. The number of donors typed differed by locus, with roughly 629-640 for A, B, C, DRB1 and DQB1, 522 for DQA1, 600 to 610 for DPA1, and 472 for DPB1. Because of strong linkage in the cohort, four to six DR-DQ haplotypes were treated as single units for association and clustering. On average, 235,054 unique TCR beta nucleotide sequences were sequenced per donor among 350 to 400 genotyped donors of the cohort, with 15% to 20% of those sequences being non-productive. What the research found in general, with its limitations: The cohort was sequenced for TCR beta chains only, and without alpha or paired-chain data the features that could be detected were limited. In a later genetic analysis, fewer N-insertions in productive TCRs were reported among donors in an Asian-associated ancestry cluster than the roughly 700-donor mean. When HLA alleles, especially DR and DQ, strongly co-occurred, TCR associations were difficult to assign to individual alleles. Correlated functional status among segregating V segments might reflect linkage disequilibrium, but an unknown experimental factor could not be ruled out. According to a later analysis, most CMV-associated TCR beta chains appeared to be HLA-restricted, and the HLA associations seemed to be driven largely by CMV exposure. The classifier was reported to diagnose cytomegalovirus status with high specificity and sensitivity in both the original cohort and the validation cohort. According to the authors, the approach could potentially be generalized to other disease states and immunological phenotypes. Most TCR sequences were seen in very few donors, while some public TCRs were found in many individuals. In a later analysis, TCR association rates were found to vary across HLA loci, with the most associated TCRs seen for DRB1 alleles and the fewest for HLA-C alleles. A further reported finding was that TCR beta sequences accurately predicted the HLA-A and HLA-B alleles for most subjects in the first cohort. In a later analysis, around 15,000 TCR beta sequences were associated with specific HLA alleles at a false discovery rate of 0.05. A later analysis reported that several top co-occurrence clusters appeared linked to parvovirus B19, influenza, CMV and Epstein-Barr virus. The study listed around 160 TCR beta chains as associated with cytomegalovirus. HLA typing was unavailable for some donors at each locus, so association tests used only the typed subset. Sequencing depth was assumed to be roughly uniform across donors in the presence/absence analyses, though that assumption may not hold. In vitro tests confirmed that three of the cytomegalovirus-associated TCR beta chains recognize cytomegalovirus antigens. A later analysis found that HLA-associated TCR beta chains were more clonally expanded and had lower generation probabilities than equally common non-associated chains. In an earlier analysis of some 500 of the donors, most TCR beta V segments were observed in productive rearrangements about 87% or about 30% of the time, broadly matching IMGT annotations. The 87-base-pair reads could not distinguish some IMGT-functional V segments, including TRBV6-2 and TRBV6-3, so those segments were excluded. About 17 rarely observed V segments, including chromosome 9 orphons, were excluded from the earlier analysis of several hundred of the donors because counts were too low. An association between a missense DCLRE1C variant and V-gene and J-gene trimming of TCR beta chains was found in a later genetic analysis and replicated in an independent cohort. For the cohort, immune exposure information was limited to CMV serostatus. A cluster of highly shared sequence variants was judged likely to represent a technical artifact of the sequencing pipeline.

The CDR3, from cysteine to phenylalanine, totals 15 residues. Kept here is only the CDR3 DNA, which spans 45 bases and is read in frame from base 1. Trimming leaves V shorter by 1 base and J shorter by 7 bases, with the junction holding 9 bases beyond the gene matches. Based on the germline V gene, the CDR1 and CDR2 sequences are SNHLY and FYNNEI. The cohort comprised under 700 healthy bone marrow donors. At the time of sampling, all cohort members were nominally healthy, though unrecorded immune exposures were likely present. The donor was CMV seronegative and was included in the group of a few hundred seronegative cohort members. Every donor gave a peripheral blood sample, and the peripheral blood mononuclear cells from that sample were used for TCR beta sequencing. The Qiagen DNeasy Blood Extraction Kit was used to extract genomic DNA from the blood cell samples. Receptor amplification or capture employed the immunoSEQ multiplex PCR assay. A mixture of 60 forward primers for TCR Vbeta segments and 13 reverse primers for TCR Jbeta segments was used in the multiplex PCR. The CDR3 region of rearranged TCR beta genes was amplified from genomic DNA with a multiplex PCR assay. The Illumina HiSeq System was used to sequence the amplified TCR beta libraries as 87-base-pair reads. Per the authors' processing: Across the 700 or so repertoires, a later analysis counted around 80 million unique TCR beta chains, 9.5 million to 13 million of which were shared by at least two donors. A nearest-neighbor algorithm error-corrected the raw reads and collapsed the reads into unique sequences, merging closely related sequences to remove PCR and sequencing errors. To assign V, D and J gene segments, CDR3 sequences were aligned to IMGT reference sequences. For a sequence to be retained, at least a six-nucleotide match to both a V gene segment and a J gene segment was required. Rearrangements were classified as productive when the CDR3 lacked stop codons and remained in frame with V and J, and all other rearrangements were classified as non-productive. Following IMGT convention, CDR3 was defined as the stretch from the second conserved V-encoded cysteine up to the conserved J-encoded phenylalanine. In an earlier analysis of more than 550 of the donors, sequences lacking an unambiguous match to a single V gene segment were excluded. An earlier analysis of 550 to 650 of the donors classified V segments as functional when productive rearrangements were above 56.7% and as segregating when the standard deviation between donors was above 5%. To diagnose cytomegalovirus status from the catalog of TCR beta chain sequences, a statistical classification framework was built. In a later analysis, TCR nucleotide sequences were compared against IMGT/GENE-DB human TR gene sequences so that V and J genes could be assigned. A later analysis assigned CDR3 sequences and most-parsimonious VDJ recombination scenarios with the TCRdist pipeline. A later analysis defined each TCR beta chain by its CDR3 amino acid sequence plus V-gene family, and excluded reads lacking a unique V-gene family. To address suspected cross-contamination and a sequencing artifact, a later analysis removed around 590 highly shared, low-generation-probability nucleotide sequences. For each public chain, a later analysis derived a clonal expansion index from normalized ranks of inferred template counts within each repertoire. A later analysis computed generation probabilities with a VDJ recombination model fitted to out-of-frame rearrangements, and checked the results against IGoR. In a later analysis, TCR-TCR, TCR-HLA and TCR-CMV co-occurrence was scored with hypergeometric tests, and a repertoire-size bias correction was applied to TCR pairs. A later analysis estimated false discovery rates by permuting HLA or CMV assignments 20 times. In a later analysis, co-occurring TCRs were grouped using DBSCAN, and TCRdist sequence similarity was added for clustering within HLA-allele-positive subsets. Repertoires with fewer than 30,000 or more than 120,000 public chains were left out of co-occurrence clustering, as were a handful of repertoires with anomalous nucleotide sharing. TCRdb limited this immuneACCESS table to in-frame rearrangements with V and J called. A share of clones is missing; checked studies link under half to unresolved V genes, and the rest is unexplained. The V and J calls and clone size are taken from that table; D and trimming were inferred from the DNA. The sample profile shows 100,000 to 150,000 clones; over 75% of them were found once. The top ten clonotypes cover about 1.8% of the sample.

This clone came up once. Which antigen it targets is not known. Per-nucleotide qualities are absent, and no much larger clonotype sits a single base away. Sequenced sample: PBMCs. The TCR originated in a boy aged 5-17 years in good health and CMV-seronegative. This chain is built from TRBV2 and TRBJ1-2, with 7 bases aligning to TRBD1. CDR3 reads: CASSEGEQGLVGYTF. At the DNA level, the sequence is TGTGCCAGCAGTGAAGGAGAACAGGGGTTAGTTGGCTACACCTTC. Joined to the reference TRBV2 and TRBJ1-2 proteins, this CDR3 gives the full variable domain: EPEVTQTPSHQVTQMGQEVILRCVPISNHLYFYWYRQILGQKVEFLVSFYNNEISEKSEIFDDQFSVERPDGSNFTLKIRSTKLEDSAMYFCASSEGEQGLVGYTFGSGTRLTVV.